Below are 32 T cell receptor beta chains sequenced from a single sample in a study of cytomegalovirus exposure and HLA in healthy donors. Data came from immunoSEQ multiplex PCR; TCRdb stores just in-frame clones and leaves some out. The sample records 90,000 to 130,000 clones, around nine tenths being singletons. Input material: PBMCs. These receptors were obtained from a woman in her 30s in good health and CMV-seropositive.

CDR3 in amino acids: CASSLDGGAGVGDEQFF. CDR3 nucleotide sequence: TGCGCCAGCAGCTTGGATGGCGGGGCGGGAGTTGGGGATGAGCAGTTCTTC. This chain joins TRBV5-1 and TRBJ2-1; 7 bases align to TRBD2. J gave up 8 bases and V 0 bases, and 14 bases lay outside the gene matches. The CDR3 is 17 residues long. Germline values: CDR1 SGHRS, CDR2 YFSETQ.

The rearrangement uses TRBV5-4 and TRBJ1-2; TRBD1 agrees at 9 bases. In germline, CDR1 is SGHNT, CDR2 YYREEE (reference sequence). The CDR3 extends over 18 amino acids. J lost 4 bases, V lost 2 bases, and 15 bases had no gene match. The CDR3 DNA reads as TGTGCCAGCAGCTTTCCGGGACAGGGAGTAGAGGGGCGCTATGGCTACACCTTC. It yields the protein CASSFPGQGVEGRYGYTF.

The V and J genes are TRBV5-1 and TRBJ1-6; possible D gene TRBD1, 5 bases. The germline V gene encodes CDR1 SGHRS and CDR2 YFSETQ. V was cut by 1 base and J by 7 bases, with 15 bases left in between. This CDR3 is built from 16 residues. The CDR3 is CASSLFAGSRNSPLHF. In nucleotides, the CDR3 is TGCGCCAGCAGCTTGTTTGCAGGGTCGAGGAATTCACCCCTCCACTTT.

The gene calls are TRBV5-6 and TRBJ2-1; 7 bases agree with TRBD2. The CDR3 consists of 16 residues. From germline, CDR1 is SGHDT and CDR2 YYEEEE. The V gene end was trimmed by 2 bases and the J gene end by 0 bases; junction bases not matched to a gene: 5. This CDR3 reads CASSFDGGGSYNEQFF. As DNA, the CDR3 is TGTGCCAGCAGCTTTGACGGCGGGGGCTCCTACAATGAGCAGTTCTTC. Based on the CDR3 plus reference TRBV5-6 and TRBJ2-1, the full variable domain is DAGVTQSPTHLIKTRGQQVTLRCSPKSGHDTVSWYQQALGQGPQFIFQYYEEEERQRGNFPDRFSGHQFPNYSSELNVNALLLGDSALYLCASSFDGGGSYNEQFFGPGTRLTVL.

The chain carries TRBV4-3 and TRBJ2-5; D remains unclear. The CDR3 runs to 13 residues. Germline-derived CDR1 and CDR2 are LGHNA and YSLEER. The germline V and J ends were trimmed by 3 bases and 2 bases, with 7 bases remaining between them. The CDR3 DNA is TGCGCCAGCAGCCACTCGACACAAGAGACCCAGTACTTC. Its translation is CASSHSTQETQYF.

V and J are TRBV29-1 and TRBJ1-2, with 7 bases lining up with TRBD1. Trimming cost V 7 bases and J 7 bases; bases outside gene matches: 9. This CDR3 has 12 amino acids. The germline CDR1 and CDR2 sequences are SQVTM and ANQGSEA. CDR3: CSASEGQFGYTF. The CDR3 DNA is TGCAGCGCATCCGAGGGACAGTTTGGCTACACCTTC.

The chain joins TRBV27 to TRBJ1-2; D call uncertain. Germline assignment: CDR1 MNHEY and CDR2 SMNVEV (reference sequence). Trimming shortened V by 4 bases and J by 2 bases, and 11 bases separated the two germline ends. The CDR3 contains 14 residues. CDR3 sequence (DNA): TGTGCCAGCAGTTATACAGTCGACAACTATGGCTACACCTTC. It specifies CASSYTVDNYGYTF.

The gene calls are TRBV2 and TRBJ2-7, with 7 bases lining up with TRBD1. Germline CDR1 reads SNHLY; CDR2 reads FYNNEI. Trimming removed 6 bases from V and 7 bases from J; junction bases left unmatched: 15. The CDR3 contains 15 residues. The CDR3 loop reads CASRRQGIKSSEQYF. CDR3 bases: TGTGCCAGCAGACGACAGGGTATAAAATCGTCTGAGCAGTACTTC.

The chain combines TRBV7-9 with TRBJ2-1; tentatively, D is TRBD1 (6 bases). V lost 3 bases and J lost 6, with 12 bases in between. The CDR3 sequence is 14 residues long. Germline loops: CDR1 SEHNR, CDR2 FQNEAQ (reference sequence). The CDR3 bases are TGTGCCAGCAGCTTGGGTGAAGGGGGCAATGAGCAGTTCTTC. Its protein is CASSLGEGGNEQFF.

The gene calls are TRBV25-1 and TRBJ1-4, with 9 bases that match TRBD1. This CDR3 has 13 amino acids. CDR1 is MGHDK and CDR2 is SYGVNS in the germline V gene. V lost 6 bases, J lost 7 bases, and 3 bases stayed unmatched. The CDR3 nucleotides are TGTGCCAGCAGAAGACAGGGGGGTGAAAAACTGTTTTTT. It yields the protein CASRRQGGEKLFF.

The V call is TRBV19, the J call TRBJ1-1, with no clear D. V gave up 6 bases and J gave up 2 bases, with 13 bases separating them. This CDR3 spans 14 amino acids. Germline assignment: CDR1 LNHDA and CDR2 SQIVND (reference sequence). The CDR3 DNA sequence: TGTGCCAGTAGGACTCTTTTTGCTAACACTGAAGCTTTCTTT. The encoded protein is CASRTLFANTEAFF.

The V gene is TRBV19, the J gene TRBJ2-2; the D is unclear. The V gene lost 5 bases and the J gene lost 7 bases, with 8 bases spanning the gap. Germline CDR1 and CDR2: LNHDA and SQIVND (reference sequence). The CDR3 covers 12 residues. The CDR3 DNA reads TGTGCCAGTAGTGTACCAGGCGGGGAGCTGTTTTTT. Protein sequence: CASSVPGGELFF.

This rearrangement joins TRBV7-2 to TRBJ2-7, with 10 bases aligning to TRBD2. Germline lookup yields CDR1 SGHTA and CDR2 FQGNSA. CDR3 length: 15 amino acids. Losses at the gene ends were 2 bases for V and 3 bases for J; bases not matched to a gene: 4. DNA of the CDR3: TGTGCCAGCAGCTTATCTAGCGGGGGCGTCTACGAGCAGTACTTC. Residues: CASSLSSGGVYEQYF.

The rearrangement uses TRBV10-3 and TRBJ2-4; 9 positions match TRBD2. The CDR3 is 15 residues long. The junction had 5 bases not matched to a gene; V was cut back by 0 bases and J by 8 bases. The germline V gene encodes CDR1 ENHRY and CDR2 SYGVKD. This CDR3 reads CAISESISGSYIQYF. CDR3 DNA: TGTGCCATCAGTGAGTCCATTAGCGGGAGTTACATTCAGTACTTC.

The chain carries TRBV30 and TRBJ1-1, with 7 bases fitting TRBD1. The CDR3 has 12 amino acids. Germline loops: CDR1 GTSNPN, CDR2 SVGIG (reference sequence). Losses at the gene ends were 4 bases for V and 14 bases for J; bases not matched to a gene: 13. The CDR3, as DNA: TGTGCCTGGACCCCCCGGGGGCAGGGGGTCTTCTTT. Translation gives CAWTPRGQGVFF.

The chain employs TRBV5-1 and TRBJ2-5, with D possibly being TRBD1 (6 bases). The germline V gene has CDR1 SGHRS and CDR2 YFSETQ. V was pared by 0 bases and J by 7 bases, with 16 bases between. This CDR3 spans 15 amino acids. The chain's CDR3 is CASSLDGRGRGTQYF. Written as DNA, the CDR3 is TGCGCCAGCAGCTTGGATGGCCGGGGCAGGGGGACCCAGTACTTC.

The V call is TRBV19, the J call TRBJ1-5; 9 nucleotides align to TRBD1. This CDR3 region has 13 residues. V dropped 11 bases and J dropped 7; count of bases not matched to a gene: 9. CDR1 is LNHDA, CDR2 SQIVND, per germline (reference sequence). The DNA for the CDR3 is TGTGCCGCGGGACAGGGCCTCGGGCAGCCCCAGCATTTT. Translation gives CAAGQGLGQPQHF.

The CDR3 DNA reads as TGTGCCAGCAGCTTGGCCGGGACATCAGGGGCCAACGTCCTGACTTTC. Its translation is CASSLAGTSGANVLTF. J is TRBJ2-6 and V is TRBV5-5, with D possibly TRBD1 on 6 matching bases. Germline V gene data show CDR1 as SGHKS and CDR2 as YYEKEE (reference sequence). Trimming shortened V by 0 bases and J by 4 bases, and 11 bases separated the two germline ends. The CDR3 runs to 16 residues.

The genes are TRBV7-9 and TRBJ2-7; D is perhaps TRBD1 (6 bases). The CDR3 is 13 residues long. Trimming pared 6 bases from V and 1 base from J, leaving 10 bases between. Germline CDR1 reads SEHNR; CDR2 reads FQNEAQ (reference sequence). Here the CDR3 DNA reads TGTGCCAGCAGACCCGACAGGTCCTACGAGCAGTACTTC. Translation: CASRPDRSYEQYF.

J is TRBJ1-1 and V is TRBV7-9; D remains unclear. The CDR3 length is 13 residues. Germline lookup yields CDR1 SEHNR and CDR2 FQNEAQ (reference sequence). V gave up 5 bases and J gave up 3 bases, with 10 bases separating them. The CDR3 DNA sequence: TGTGCCAGCAGCACACGCGGGGACACTGAAGCTTTCTTT. It is translated as CASSTRGDTEAFF.

The CDR3: CASSGLILSKNYGYTF. Here the CDR3 DNA reads TGTGCCAGCAGTGGACTGATCCTCTCTAAAAACTATGGCTACACCTTC. The chain has TRBV28 and TRBJ1-2; the D is unclear. Germline V gene lookup returns CDR1 MDHEN and CDR2 SYDVKM. The CDR3 extends over 16 amino acids. Deletions cut 5 bases from V and 2 bases from J, with 18 bases between.

The rearrangement links TRBV29-1 to TRBJ1-2; D is unclear. From germline, CDR1 is SQVTM and CDR2 ANQGSEA. V lost 4 bases and J lost 4, with 7 bases in between. The CDR3 loop spans 11 amino acids. In DNA, the CDR3 is TGCAGCGTTGCACAAATCTATGGCTACACCTTC. It codes for CSVAQIYGYTF.

The table lists this clone with a count of one. The rearrangement links TRBV5-6 to TRBJ2-1; 9 bases match TRBD2. V gave up 6 bases and J gave up 4 bases; unmatched junction bases: 20. CDR3 length equals 19 residues. Germline CDR1 SGHDT, CDR2 YYEEEE. The CDR3 nucleotides read TGTGCCAGCACAACCGGAGTCTTGGCGGGGGGGCTTGGGTACAATGAGCAGTTCTTC. Translating it yields CASTTGVLAGGLGYNEQFF.

The J gene is TRBJ1-2, the V gene TRBV15, with D unclear. The germline V gene encodes CDR1 LNHNV and CDR2 YYDKDF (reference sequence). V lost 0 bases and J 7 bases, leaving 9 bases between the germline ends. CDR3 length: 13 amino acids. CDR3 amino acids: CATSRDRRVGYTF. CDR3 sequence (DNA): TGTGCCACCAGCAGAGATCGGAGGGTTGGCTACACCTTC. Looking up the rest from reference TRBV15 and TRBJ1-2 gives the full variable domain: DAMVIQNPRYQVTQFGKPVTLSCSQTLNHNVMYWYQQKSSQAPKLLFHYYDKDFNNEADTPDNFQSRRPNTSFCFLDIRSPGLGDTAMYLCATSRDRRVGYTFGSGTRLTVV.

This chain uses TRBV2 with TRBJ2-5; 13 bases agree with TRBD2. The germline V gene encodes CDR1 SNHLY and CDR2 FYNNEI. V was pared by 4 bases and J by 7 bases, with 0 bases of the junction left unmatched. This CDR3 comprises 13 residues. CDR3 bases: TGTGCCAGCAGTGGACTAGCGGGAGGGACCCAGTACTTC. Amino acid sequence: CASSGLAGGTQYF.

This clone was detected once. The chain joins TRBV18 to TRBJ2-7, with D possibly called TRBD1 or TRBD2 (10 bases each). V was clipped by 3 bases and J by 1 base, with 25 bases between them. CDR3 length equals 19 residues. In germline, CDR1 is KGHSH, CDR2 LQKENI. The CDR3 DNA follows: TGTGCCAGCTCACCCTCGGGACAGGGGCGAGCGGGAGGGTCCTACGAGCAGTACTTC. Its translation: CASSPSGQGRAGGSYEQYF.

The V gene is TRBV7-2, the J gene TRBJ2-7; 11 bases match TRBD2. Germline V CDR1 and CDR2: SGHTA, FQGNSA. The CDR3 consists of 16 residues. Germline trimming cut 5 bases from V and 0 bases from J; bases unmatched to any gene: 6. CDR3 in amino acids: CASSLSSGRSSYEQYF. CDR3 nucleotides: TGTGCCAGCAGCCTTTCTAGCGGGAGGAGCTCCTACGAGCAGTACTTC.

This chain connects TRBV6-6 to TRBJ2-7; D possibly corresponds to TRBD2 (5 bases). The V end lost 6 bases, the J end lost 3 bases, and 12 bases lay between the germline ends. CDR1 and CDR2 from the germline V gene are MNHNY and SVGAGI (reference sequence). CDR3 length: 13 residues. CDR3 region: CASRETDYYEQYF. In DNA, the CDR3 is TGTGCCAGCAGGGAAACAGACTACTACGAGCAGTACTTC.

V usage is TRBV29-1 and J usage is TRBJ1-2, with 8 bases that match TRBD1. CDR3 length equals 11 residues. CDR1 and CDR2 from the germline V gene are SQVTM and ANQGSEA. J was trimmed by 7 bases and V by 7 bases; bases with no gene match: 5. CDR3 sequence reads: CSAGQGGGYTF. The CDR3 region has the DNA TGCAGCGCCGGACAGGGCGGTGGCTACACCTTC.

This chain connects TRBV9 to TRBJ2-3; D not certain. The CDR3 totals 13 residues. V was trimmed by 2 bases and J by 2 bases, leaving 6 bases between them. The germline gives CDR1 SGDLS, CDR2 YYNGEE. This CDR3 is CASSVRNTDTQYF. The CDR3 DNA reads TGTGCCAGCAGCGTGCGGAACACAGATACGCAGTATTTT. The full variable domain, completed using reference TRBV9 and TRBJ2-3, is DSGVTQTPKHLITATGQRVTLRCSPRSGDLSVYWYQQSLDQGLQFLIQYYNGEERAKGNILERFSAQQFPDLHSELNLSSLELGDSALYFCASSVRNTDTQYFGPGTRLTVL.

V is TRBV6-5 and J is TRBJ1-3, with TRBD1 matching 8 bases. The germline CDR1 and CDR2 sequences are MNHEY and SVGAGI. The CDR3 consists of 15 residues. The ends lost 6 bases at V and 4 bases at J; junction bases unmatched: 8. The CDR3 here is CASRPTGAGGNTIYF. CDR3 DNA: TGTGCCAGCAGGCCGACAGGGGCAGGGGGAAACACCATATATTTT.

This clone came up many times. The rearrangement uses TRBV30 and TRBJ2-2; possible D gene TRBD2, 5 bases. This CDR3 has 15 amino acids. V was cut by 0 bases and J by 3 bases, with 11 bases left in between. Looked up from germline, CDR1 is GTSNPN and CDR2 is SVGIG (reference sequence). This chain's CDR3 is CAWSVSGYDTGELFF. In DNA form, the CDR3 reads TGTGCCTGGAGTGTCAGCGGCTATGACACCGGGGAGCTGTTTTTT.